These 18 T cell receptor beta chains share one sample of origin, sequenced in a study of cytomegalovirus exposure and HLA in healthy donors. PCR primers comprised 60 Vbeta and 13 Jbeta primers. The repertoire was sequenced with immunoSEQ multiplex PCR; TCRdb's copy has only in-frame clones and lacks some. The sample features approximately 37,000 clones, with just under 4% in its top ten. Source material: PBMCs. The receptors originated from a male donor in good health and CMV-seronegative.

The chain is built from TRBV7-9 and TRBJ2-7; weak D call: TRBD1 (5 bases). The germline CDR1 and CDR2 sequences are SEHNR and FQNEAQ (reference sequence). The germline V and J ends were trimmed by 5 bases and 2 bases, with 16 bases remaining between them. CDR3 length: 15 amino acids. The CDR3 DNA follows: TGTGCCAGCAGCGGGGCCCTGATGAACCCCTACGAGCAGTACTTC. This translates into CASSGALMNPYEQYF.

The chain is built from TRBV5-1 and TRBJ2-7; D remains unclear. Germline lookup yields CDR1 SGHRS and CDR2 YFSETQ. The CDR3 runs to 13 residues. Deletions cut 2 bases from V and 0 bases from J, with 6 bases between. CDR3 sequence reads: CASSFDNSYEQYF. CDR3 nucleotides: TGCGCCAGCAGCTTTGACAACTCCTACGAGCAGTACTTC.

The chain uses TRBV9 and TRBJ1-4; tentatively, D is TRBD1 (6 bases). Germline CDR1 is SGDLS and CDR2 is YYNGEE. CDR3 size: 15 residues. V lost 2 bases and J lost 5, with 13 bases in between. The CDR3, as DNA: TGTGCCAGCAGCGTCCAGGGGTGGGGGAATGAAAAACTGTTTTTT. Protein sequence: CASSVQGWGNEKLFF. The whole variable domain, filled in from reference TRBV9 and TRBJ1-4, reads DSGVTQTPKHLITATGQRVTLRCSPRSGDLSVYWYQQSLDQGLQFLIQYYNGEERAKGNILERFSAQQFPDLHSELNLSSLELGDSALYFCASSVQGWGNEKLFFGSGTQLSVL.

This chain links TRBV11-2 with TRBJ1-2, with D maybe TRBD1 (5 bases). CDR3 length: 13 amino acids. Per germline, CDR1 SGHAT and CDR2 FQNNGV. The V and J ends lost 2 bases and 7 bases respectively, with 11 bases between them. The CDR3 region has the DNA TGTGCCAGCAGCTTATCGGGGGGGACTGGCTACACCTTC. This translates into CASSLSGGTGYTF.

Here the CDR3 reads CASTFRGGTDNEQFF. CDR3 coding DNA: TGTGCCAGCACCTTCCGAGGGGGAACCGACAATGAGCAGTTCTTC. V and J are TRBV6-5 and TRBJ2-1, with D maybe TRBD1 (6 bases). This CDR3 is built from 15 residues. The V and J ends lost 7 bases and 5 bases respectively, with 18 bases between them. Germline CDR1 reads MNHEY; CDR2 reads SVGAGI.

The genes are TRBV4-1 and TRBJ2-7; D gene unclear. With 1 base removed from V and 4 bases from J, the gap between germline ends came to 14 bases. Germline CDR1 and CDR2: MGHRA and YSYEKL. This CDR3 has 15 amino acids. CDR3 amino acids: CASSQAPTAPYEQYF. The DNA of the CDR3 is TGCGCCAGCAGCCAAGCCCCTACCGCCCCTTACGAGCAGTACTTC.

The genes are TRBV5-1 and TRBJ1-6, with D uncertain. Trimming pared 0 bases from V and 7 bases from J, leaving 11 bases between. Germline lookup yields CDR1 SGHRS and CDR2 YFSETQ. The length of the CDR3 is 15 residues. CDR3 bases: TGCGCCAGCAGCTTGGCCGGGAGCCAGAATTCACCCCTCCACTTT. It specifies CASSLAGSQNSPLHF.

CDR3 amino acids: CASSRRGQGSNEQFF. The CDR3 nucleotides are TGTGCCAGCAGCCGACGGGGACAGGGCAGCAATGAGCAGTTCTTC. The J gene is TRBJ2-1, the V gene TRBV7-2, with TRBD1 matching over 9 bases. CDR3 length: 15 amino acids. V lost 5 bases, J lost 6 bases, and 8 bases stayed unmatched. Germline V gene sequence: CDR1 SGHTA, CDR2 FQGNSA. Drawing the rest from reference TRBV7-2 and TRBJ2-1, the complete variable domain is GAGVSQSPSNKVTEKGKDVELRCDPISGHTALYWYRQSLGQGLEFLIYFQGNSAPDKSGLPSDRFSAERTGGSVSTLTIQRTQQEDSAVYLCASSRRGQGSNEQFFGPGTRLTVL.

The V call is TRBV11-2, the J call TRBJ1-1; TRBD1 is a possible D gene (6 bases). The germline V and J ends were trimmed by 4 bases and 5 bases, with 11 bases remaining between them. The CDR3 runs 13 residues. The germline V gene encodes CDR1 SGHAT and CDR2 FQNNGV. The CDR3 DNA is TGTGCCAGCAGCTCCCTCGGACAGACTGAAGCTTTCTTT. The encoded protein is CASSSLGQTEAFF.

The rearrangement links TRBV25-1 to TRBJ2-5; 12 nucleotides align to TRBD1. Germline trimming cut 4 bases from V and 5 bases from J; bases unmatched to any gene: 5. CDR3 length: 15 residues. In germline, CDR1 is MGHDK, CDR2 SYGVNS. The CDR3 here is CASSGGQGAGETQYF. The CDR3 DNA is TGTGCCAGCAGTGGGGGACAGGGGGCAGGGGAGACCCAGTACTTC.

DNA of the CDR3: TGCGCCAGCAGCCAATCCCCTACTGATGAAAAACTGTTTTTT. Translating it yields CASSQSPTDEKLFF. The chain combines TRBV4-1 with TRBJ1-4; D unclear. Germline V lookup: CDR1 MGHRA, CDR2 YSYEKL. The CDR3 consists of 14 residues. V lost 2 bases and J lost 6, with 10 bases in between.

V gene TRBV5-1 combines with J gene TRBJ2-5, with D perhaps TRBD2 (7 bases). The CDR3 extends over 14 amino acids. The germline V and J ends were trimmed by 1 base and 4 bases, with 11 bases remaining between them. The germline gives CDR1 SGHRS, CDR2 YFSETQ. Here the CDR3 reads CASSLLGGGETQYF. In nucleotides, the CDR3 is TGCGCCAGCAGCTTGTTAGGGGGGGGAGAGACCCAGTACTTC.

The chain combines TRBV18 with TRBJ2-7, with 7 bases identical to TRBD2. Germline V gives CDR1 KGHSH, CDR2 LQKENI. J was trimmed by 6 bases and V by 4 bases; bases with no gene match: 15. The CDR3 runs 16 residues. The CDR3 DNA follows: TGTGCCAGCTCACAGTCGGTAGGACTAGTAGCTGCCGAGCAGTACTTC. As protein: CASSQSVGLVAAEQYF.

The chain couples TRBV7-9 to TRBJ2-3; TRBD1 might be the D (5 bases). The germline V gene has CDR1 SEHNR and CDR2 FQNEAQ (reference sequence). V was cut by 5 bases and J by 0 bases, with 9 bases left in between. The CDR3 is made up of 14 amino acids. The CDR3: CASSLTASTDTQYF. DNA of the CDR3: TGTGCCAGCAGCCTGACAGCTAGCACAGATACGCAGTATTTT.

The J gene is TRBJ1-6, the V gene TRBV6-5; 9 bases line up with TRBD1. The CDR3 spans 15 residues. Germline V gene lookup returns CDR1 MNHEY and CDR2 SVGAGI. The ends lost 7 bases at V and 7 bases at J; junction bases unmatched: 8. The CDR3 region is CASTSQGARNSPLHF. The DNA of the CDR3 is TGTGCCAGCACCTCACAGGGGGCGCGAAATTCACCCCTCCACTTT.

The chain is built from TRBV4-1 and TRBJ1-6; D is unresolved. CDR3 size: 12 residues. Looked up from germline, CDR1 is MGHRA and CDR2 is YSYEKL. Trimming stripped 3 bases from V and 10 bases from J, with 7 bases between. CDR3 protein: CASSHLASPLHF. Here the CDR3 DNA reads TGCGCCAGCAGCCATTTAGCCTCACCCCTCCACTTT.

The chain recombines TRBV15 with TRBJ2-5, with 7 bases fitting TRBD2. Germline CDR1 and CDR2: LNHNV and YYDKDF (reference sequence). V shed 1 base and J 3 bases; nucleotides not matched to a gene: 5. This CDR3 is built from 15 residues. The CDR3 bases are TGTGCCACCAGCAGAGGGGGAGGGCAAAAAGAGACCCAGTACTTC. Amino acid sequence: CATSRGGGQKETQYF.

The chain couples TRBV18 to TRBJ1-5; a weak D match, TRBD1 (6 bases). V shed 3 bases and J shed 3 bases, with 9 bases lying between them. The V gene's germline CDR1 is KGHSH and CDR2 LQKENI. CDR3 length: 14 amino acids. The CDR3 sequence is CASSPRDINQPQHF. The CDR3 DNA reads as TGTGCCAGCTCACCCCGGGACATCAATCAGCCCCAGCATTTT.